This entry lists 12 T cell receptor beta chains sequenced from one sample in a study of OX40 agonist ivuxolimab in advanced cancers. TCRdb's copy holds only in-frame clones and misses some; the assay was immunoSEQ multiplex PCR. The sample holds 80,000 to 100,000 clones, approximately 91% seen once. The material sequenced was CD4+ or CD8+ T cells sorted from blood, taken in a trial of the OX40 agonist ivuxolimab. These TCRs come from an adult with an advanced solid tumor such as melanoma, head and neck, liver or kidney cancer.

CDR3 amino acids: CASSLGEAFF. Here the CDR3 DNA reads TGTGCCAGCAGTTTGGGGGAAGCTTTCTTT. This rearrangement joins TRBV6-6 to TRBJ1-1; D gene uncertain. The CDR3 totals 10 residues. Trimming left V 4 bases short and J 8 bases short, with 5 bases between. The germline V gene encodes CDR1 MNHNY and CDR2 SVGAGI (reference sequence).

The chain uses TRBV5-4 and TRBJ1-4; D is unresolved. Germline assignment: CDR1 SGHNT and CDR2 YYREEE (reference sequence). This CDR3 has 14 residues. Trimming took off 1 base at V and 7 bases at J, with 11 bases between the two ends. The CDR3, as DNA: TGTGCCAGCAGCTTGAATGGAGTTCCTGAAAAACTGTTTTTT. The encoded protein is CASSLNGVPEKLFF.

The sample holds one count of this clone. This rearrangement joins TRBV4-3 to TRBJ1-2; TRBD1 aligns across 7 bases. The junction had 2 bases not matched to a gene; V was cut back by 0 bases and J by 7 bases. CDR1 is LGHNA and CDR2 is YSLEER in the germline V gene. The CDR3 contains 13 residues. The CDR3 region has the DNA TGCGCCAGCAGCCAAGAGAGGGGGCTTGGCTACACCTTC. This codes for CASSQERGLGYTF.

The chain combines TRBV28 with TRBJ2-7; 8 bases are shared with TRBD2. Germline V CDR1 and CDR2: MDHEN, SYDVKM. V shed 4 bases and J 3 bases; nucleotides not matched to a gene: 14. The CDR3 consists of 17 residues. The CDR3 DNA reads TGTGCCAGCAGTTCCCAACTGAGGGTAGCGGGAATCTACGAGCAGTACTTC. It yields the protein CASSSQLRVAGIYEQYF. Full variable domain (remainder filled in from reference TRBV28 and TRBJ2-7): DVKVTQSSRYLVKRTGEKVFLECVQDMDHENMFWYRQDPGLGLRLIYFSYDVKMKEKGDIPEGYSVSREKKERFSLILESASTNQTSMYLCASSSQLRVAGIYEQYFGPGTRLTVT.

The V and J genes are TRBV6-6 and TRBJ1-5, with D unresolved. This CDR3 comprises 16 residues. Germline values: CDR1 MNHNY, CDR2 SVGAGI (reference sequence). The V end was cut by 5 bases, the J end by 0 bases, with 14 bases between. The CDR3 DNA reads TGTGCCAGCAGTCGCTACGGGCAAAGTAGCAATCAGCCCCAGCATTTT. It is translated as CASSRYGQSSNQPQHF.

The chain combines TRBV7-3 with TRBJ2-3, with D maybe TRBD1 (6 bases). Germline V gives CDR1 SGHTA, CDR2 FQGTGA. The V end was cut by 3 bases, the J end by 2 bases, with 9 bases between. The CDR3 contains 14 residues. Written as DNA, the CDR3 is TGTGCCAGCAGCTTGGGGACATTCACAGATACGCAGTATTTT. Translating it yields CASSLGTFTDTQYF. The full variable domain, with the rest looked up from reference TRBV7-3 and TRBJ2-3, is GAGVSQTPSNKVTEKGKYVELRCDPISGHTALYWYRQSLGQGPEFLIYFQGTGAADDSGLPNDRFFAVRPEGSVSTLKIQRTERGDSAVYLCASSLGTFTDTQYFGPGTRLTVL.

The rearrangement uses TRBV5-1 and TRBJ2-1; 8 positions match TRBD2. The ends lost 4 bases at V and 7 bases at J; junction bases unmatched: 7. Germline V gene data show CDR1 as SGHRS and CDR2 as YFSETQ. This CDR3 region has 14 residues. The CDR3 spells CASSPGLVWNEQFF. DNA of the CDR3: TGCGCCAGCAGCCCGGGACTAGTTTGGAATGAGCAGTTCTTC.

The rearrangement links TRBV5-4 to TRBJ2-1; no clear D gene. The ends were cut back, 0 bases at V and 10 bases at J, with 11 bases in the middle. The V gene's germline CDR1 is SGHNT and CDR2 YYREEE (reference sequence). The length of the CDR3 is 13 residues. The DNA for the CDR3 is TGTGCCAGCAGCTTGGCCGGATCGGCCGAGCAGTTCTTC. This encodes CASSLAGSAEQFF.

This chain joins TRBV6-4 and TRBJ1-3; D possibly corresponds to TRBD1 (5 bases). The ends were cut back, 4 bases at V and 4 bases at J, with 14 bases in the middle. The CDR3 length is 15 residues. Germline CDR1 is MRHNA and CDR2 is SNTAGT. The CDR3 sequence: CASSVARGLGNTIYF. In DNA form, the CDR3 reads TGTGCCAGCAGTGTCGCACGGGGGTTAGGAAACACCATATATTTT.

The rearrangement uses TRBV5-8 and TRBJ1-4; D not resolved. Trimming shortened V by 1 base and J by 0 bases, and 4 bases separated the two germline ends. The CDR3 contains 14 residues. CDR1 SGHTS and CDR2 YDEGEE come from the germline V gene. The chain's CDR3 is CASSLYATNEKLFF. Here the CDR3 DNA reads TGTGCCAGCAGCTTGTATGCAACTAATGAAAAACTGTTTTTT.

The rearrangement joins TRBV15 to TRBJ2-5; D is possibly TRBD2 (6 bases). The CDR3 covers 17 residues. Trimming removed 0 bases at V and 0 bases at J, with 14 bases between. Germline V gene lookup returns CDR1 LNHNV and CDR2 YYDKDF (reference sequence). The CDR3 coding sequence is TGTGCCACCAGCAGAGATTTCGCGGGGAGATACCAAGAGACCCAGTACTTC. Amino acid sequence: CATSRDFAGRYQETQYF.

To note about this clone: In the same sample, other DNA sequences code for this CDR3. V usage is TRBV19 and J usage is TRBJ1-5, with 9 bases lining up with TRBD1. The CDR3 totals 14 residues. Germline loops: CDR1 LNHDA, CDR2 SQIVND (reference sequence). V lost 4 bases and J lost 4; bases outside the gene matches: 2. The CDR3 DNA reads TGTGCCAGTAGTACGGGACAGGGAAATCAGCCCCAGCATTTT. Protein: CASSTGQGNQPQHF.